This T cell receptor beta chain stems from a study of T-cell reconstitution after alpha-beta-depleted transplantation in children. The TCRbeta library incorporated unique molecular identifiers. TCRdb analysed the PCR reads with MiXCR anew, one entry per CDR3 protein. The repertoire includes hundreds of thousands of distinct CDR3 sequences, 15% to 20% of them detected once, and 29% sits in the top ten. This clonotype was detected only a few times. V was pared by 6 bases and J by 6 bases, with 10 bases between. The CDR3 is 11 amino acids. Germline CDR1 DFQATT, CDR2 SNEGSKA (reference sequence). Sequencing used PBMCs, mostly from graft donor cells, obtained 360 days after TCRalphabeta/CD19-depleted stem cell transplant. The rearrangement joins TRBV20-1 to TRBJ2-3; no reliable D call. The sequence derives from a boy in the first two years of life who had a stem cell transplant for Wiskott-Aldrich syndrome, so the T cells may come from the graft donor. The CDR3 here is CSAQPRDTQYF. For the CDR3, the DNA is TGCAGTGCCCAACCGCGGGATACGCAGTATTTT.